This TCR beta chain was obtained from a study of immune characterization of retroperitoneal liposarcoma. TCRdb re-derived calls from the PCR reads in MiXCR, one entry per CDR3 protein. This table holds approximately 11,000 distinct CDR3 sequences, around a third found once. This clonotype was recorded a few times. This TCR was sampled from a male donor with retroperitoneal liposarcoma. The sample taken for sequencing was tumor tissue.

Written as DNA, the CDR3 is TGCGCCAGCAGTGACGGAAACTATGGCTACACCTTC. This translates into CASSDGNYGYTF. The chain employs TRBV10-2 and TRBJ1-2; D gene unclear. The germline V and J ends were trimmed by 3 bases and 2 bases, with 4 bases remaining between them. CDR3 length: 12 amino acids. Germline CDR1 reads WSHSY; CDR2 reads SAAADI.